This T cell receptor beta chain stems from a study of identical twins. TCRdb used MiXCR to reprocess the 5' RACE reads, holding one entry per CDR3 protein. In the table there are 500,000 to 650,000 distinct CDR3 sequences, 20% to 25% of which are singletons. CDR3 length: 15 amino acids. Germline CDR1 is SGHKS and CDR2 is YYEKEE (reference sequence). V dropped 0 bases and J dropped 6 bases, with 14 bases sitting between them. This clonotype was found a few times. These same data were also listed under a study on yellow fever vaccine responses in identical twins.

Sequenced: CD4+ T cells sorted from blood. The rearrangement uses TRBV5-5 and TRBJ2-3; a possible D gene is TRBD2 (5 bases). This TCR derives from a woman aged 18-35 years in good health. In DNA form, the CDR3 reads TGTGCCAGCAGCTTGGTGGCTAGCCATGTCGATACGCAGTATTTT. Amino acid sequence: CASSLVASHVDTQYF.